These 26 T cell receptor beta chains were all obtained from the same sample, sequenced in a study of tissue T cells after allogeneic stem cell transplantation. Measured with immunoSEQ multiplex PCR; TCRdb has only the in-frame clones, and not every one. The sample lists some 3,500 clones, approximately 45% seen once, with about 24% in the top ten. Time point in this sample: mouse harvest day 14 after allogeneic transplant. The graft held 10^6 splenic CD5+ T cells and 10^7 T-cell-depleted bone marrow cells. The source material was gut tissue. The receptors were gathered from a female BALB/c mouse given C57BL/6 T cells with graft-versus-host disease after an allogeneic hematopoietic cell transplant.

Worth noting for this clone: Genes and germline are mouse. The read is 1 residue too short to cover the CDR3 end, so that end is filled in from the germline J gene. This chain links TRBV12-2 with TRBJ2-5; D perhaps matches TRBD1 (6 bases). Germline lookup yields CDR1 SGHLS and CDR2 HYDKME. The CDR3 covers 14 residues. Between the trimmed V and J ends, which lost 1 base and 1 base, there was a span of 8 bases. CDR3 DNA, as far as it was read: TGTGCCAGCTCTCTACAGGGTTACCAAGACACCCAGTAC. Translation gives CASSLQGYQDTQY. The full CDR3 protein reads CASSLQGYQDTQYF.

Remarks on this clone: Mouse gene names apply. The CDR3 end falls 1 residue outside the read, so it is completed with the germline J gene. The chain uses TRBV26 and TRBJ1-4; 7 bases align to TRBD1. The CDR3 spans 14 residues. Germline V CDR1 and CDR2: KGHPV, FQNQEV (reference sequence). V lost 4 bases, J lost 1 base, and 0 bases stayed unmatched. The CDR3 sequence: CASSRQGSNERLFF. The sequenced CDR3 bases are TGTGCCAGCAGTCGACAGGGTTCCAACGAAAGATTATTT. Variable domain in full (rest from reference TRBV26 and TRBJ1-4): NSKVIQTPRYLVKGQGQKAKMRCIPEKGHPVVFWYQQNKNNEFKFLINFQNQEVLQQIDMTEKRFSAECPSNSPCSLEIQSSEAGDSALYLCASSRQGSNERLFFGHGTKLSVL.

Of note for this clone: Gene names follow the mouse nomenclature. The chain's CDR3 is CASSRDQNTEVFF. The CDR3 DNA, read in part, is TGTGCCAGCAGCCGGGACCAAAACACAGAAGTCTTC. V usage is TRBV5 and J usage is TRBJ1-1; the D gene is possibly TRBD1 (5 bases). The read finishes 1 residue shy of the CDR3 end, and the germline J gene is used to complete it. Germline V lookup: CDR1 LGHNA, CDR2 YNLKQL (reference sequence). V was trimmed by 4 bases and J by 1 base, leaving 7 bases between them. The CDR3 consists of 13 residues.

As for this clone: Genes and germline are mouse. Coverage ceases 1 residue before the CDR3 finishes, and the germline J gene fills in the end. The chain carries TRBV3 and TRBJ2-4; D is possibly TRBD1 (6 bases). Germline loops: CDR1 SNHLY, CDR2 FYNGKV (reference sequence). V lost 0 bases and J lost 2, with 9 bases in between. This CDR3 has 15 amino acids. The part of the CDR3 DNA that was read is TGTGCCAGCAGCTTAGCCCGGACAGCTCAAAACACCTTGTAC. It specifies CASSLARTAQNTLY. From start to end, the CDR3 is CASSLARTAQNTLYF.

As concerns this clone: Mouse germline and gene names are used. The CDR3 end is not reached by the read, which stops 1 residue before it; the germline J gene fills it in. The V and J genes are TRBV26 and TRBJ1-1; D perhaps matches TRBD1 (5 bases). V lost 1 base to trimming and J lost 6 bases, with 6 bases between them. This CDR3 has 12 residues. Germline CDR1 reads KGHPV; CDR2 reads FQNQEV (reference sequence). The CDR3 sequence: CASSLWGAEVFF. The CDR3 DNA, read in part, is TGTGCCAGCAGTCTGTGGGGGGCAGAAGTCTTC.

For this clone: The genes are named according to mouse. Incomplete CDR3 DNA: TGCTCCAGCAGTCAATCGAGGGGACAGGGGAACACCTTGTAC. Its translation is CSSSQSRGQGNTLY. The entire CDR3 protein reads CSSSQSRGQGNTLYF. The V gene is TRBV23, the J gene TRBJ2-4; the D call of TRBD1 is as the table states it, not checked on the DNA. Read sequence stops 1 residue before the CDR3 end, and the germline J gene provides the missing end. CDR3 length equals 15 residues. Germline assignment: CDR1 KGHTA and CDR2 FQNQQP.

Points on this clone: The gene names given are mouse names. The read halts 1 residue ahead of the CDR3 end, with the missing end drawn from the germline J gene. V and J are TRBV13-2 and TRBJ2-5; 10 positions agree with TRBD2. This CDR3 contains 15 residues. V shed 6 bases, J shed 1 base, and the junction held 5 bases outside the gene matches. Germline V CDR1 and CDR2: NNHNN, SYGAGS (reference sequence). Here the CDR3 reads CASAAGGAHQDTQYF. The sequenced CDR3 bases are TGTGCCAGCGCCGCTGGGGGGGCCCACCAAGACACCCAGTAC.

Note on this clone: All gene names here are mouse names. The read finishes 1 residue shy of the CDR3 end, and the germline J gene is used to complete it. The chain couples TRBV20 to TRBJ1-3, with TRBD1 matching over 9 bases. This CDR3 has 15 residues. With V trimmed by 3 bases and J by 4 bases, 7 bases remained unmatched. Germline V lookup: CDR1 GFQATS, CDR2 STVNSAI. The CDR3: CGARPGQGIGNTLYF. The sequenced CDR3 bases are TGTGGTGCTAGACCGGGACAGGGAATCGGAAATACGCTCTAT. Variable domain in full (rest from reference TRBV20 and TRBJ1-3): GALVYQYPRRTICKSGTSMRMECQAVGFQATSVAWYRQSPQKTFELIALSTVNSAIKYEQNFTQEKFPISHPNLSFSSMTVLNAYLEDRGLYLCGARPGQGIGNTLYFGEGSRLIVV.

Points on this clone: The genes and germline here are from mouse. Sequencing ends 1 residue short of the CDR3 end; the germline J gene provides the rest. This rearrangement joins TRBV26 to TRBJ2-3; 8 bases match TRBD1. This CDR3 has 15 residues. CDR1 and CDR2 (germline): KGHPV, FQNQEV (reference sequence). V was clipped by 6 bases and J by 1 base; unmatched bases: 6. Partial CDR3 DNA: TGTGCCAGCAGGAGAGGACAGGGAGGTGCAGAAACGCTGTAT. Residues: CASRRGQGGAETLY. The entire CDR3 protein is CASRRGQGGAETLYF.

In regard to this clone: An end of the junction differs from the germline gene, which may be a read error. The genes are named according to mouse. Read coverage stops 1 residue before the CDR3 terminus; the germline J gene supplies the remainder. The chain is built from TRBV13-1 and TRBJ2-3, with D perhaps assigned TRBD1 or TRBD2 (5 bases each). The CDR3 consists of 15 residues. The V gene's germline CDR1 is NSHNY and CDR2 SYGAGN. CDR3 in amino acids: CASRDARGGAETLYF. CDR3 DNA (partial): TGTGCCAGCCGTGATGCCCGGGGCGGTGCAGAAACGCTGTAT.

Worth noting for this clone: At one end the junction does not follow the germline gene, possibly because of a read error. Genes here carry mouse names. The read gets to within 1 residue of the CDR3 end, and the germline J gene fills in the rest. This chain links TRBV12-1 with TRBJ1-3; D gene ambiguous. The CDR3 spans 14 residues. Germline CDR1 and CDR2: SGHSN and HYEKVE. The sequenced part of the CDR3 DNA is TGCGCCAGCTCTCAGCACACTTCTCGAAATACGCTCTAT. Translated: CASSQHTSRNTLY. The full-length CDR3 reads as CASSQHTSRNTLYF.

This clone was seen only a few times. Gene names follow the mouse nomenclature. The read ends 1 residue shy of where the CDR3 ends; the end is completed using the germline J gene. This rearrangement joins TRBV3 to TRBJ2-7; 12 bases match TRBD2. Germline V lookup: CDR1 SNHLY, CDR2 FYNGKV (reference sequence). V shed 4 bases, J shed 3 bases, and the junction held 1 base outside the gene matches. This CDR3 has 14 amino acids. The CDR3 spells CASSSGLGGYEQYF. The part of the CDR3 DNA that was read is TGTGCCAGCAGCTCGGGACTGGGGGGCTATGAACAGTAC.

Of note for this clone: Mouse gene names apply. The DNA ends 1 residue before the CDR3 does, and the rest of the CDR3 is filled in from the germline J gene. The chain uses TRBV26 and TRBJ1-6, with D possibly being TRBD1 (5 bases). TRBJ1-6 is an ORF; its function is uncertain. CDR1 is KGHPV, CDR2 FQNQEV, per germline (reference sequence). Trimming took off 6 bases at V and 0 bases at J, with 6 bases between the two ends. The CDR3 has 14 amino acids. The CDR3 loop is CASRQVSYNSPLYF. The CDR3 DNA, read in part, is TGTGCCAGCAGACAGGTTTCCTATAATTCGCCCCTCTAC.

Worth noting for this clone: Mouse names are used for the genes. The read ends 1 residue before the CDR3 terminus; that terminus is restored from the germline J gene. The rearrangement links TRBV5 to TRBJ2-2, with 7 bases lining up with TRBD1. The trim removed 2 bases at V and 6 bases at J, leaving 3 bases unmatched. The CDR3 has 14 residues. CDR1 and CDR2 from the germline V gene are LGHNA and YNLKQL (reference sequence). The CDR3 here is CASSQPQGAGQLYF. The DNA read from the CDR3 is TGTGCCAGCAGCCAACCTCAGGGGGCCGGGCAGCTCTAC.

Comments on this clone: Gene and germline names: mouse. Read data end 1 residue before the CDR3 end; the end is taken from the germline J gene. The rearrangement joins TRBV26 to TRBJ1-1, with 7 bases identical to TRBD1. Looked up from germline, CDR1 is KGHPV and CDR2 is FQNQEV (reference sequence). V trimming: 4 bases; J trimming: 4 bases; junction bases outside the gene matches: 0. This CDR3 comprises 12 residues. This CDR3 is CASSRDSTEVFF. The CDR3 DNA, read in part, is TGTGCCAGCAGTCGGGACAGCACAGAAGTCTTC.

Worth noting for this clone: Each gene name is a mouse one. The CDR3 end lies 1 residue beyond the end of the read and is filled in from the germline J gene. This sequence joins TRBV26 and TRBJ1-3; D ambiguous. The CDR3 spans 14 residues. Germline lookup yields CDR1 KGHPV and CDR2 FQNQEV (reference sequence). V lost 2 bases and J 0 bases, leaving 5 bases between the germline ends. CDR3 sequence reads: CASSLGVSGNTLYF. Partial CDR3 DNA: TGTGCCAGCAGTCTGGGGGTTTCTGGAAATACGCTCTAT.

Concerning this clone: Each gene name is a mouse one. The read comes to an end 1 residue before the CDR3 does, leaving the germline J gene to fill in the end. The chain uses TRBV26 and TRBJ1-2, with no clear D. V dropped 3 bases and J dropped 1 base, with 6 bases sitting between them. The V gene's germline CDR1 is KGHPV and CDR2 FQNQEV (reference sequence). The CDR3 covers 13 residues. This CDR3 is CASSLEGNSDYTF. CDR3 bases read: TGTGCCAGCAGTCTTGAGGGAAACTCCGACTACACC.

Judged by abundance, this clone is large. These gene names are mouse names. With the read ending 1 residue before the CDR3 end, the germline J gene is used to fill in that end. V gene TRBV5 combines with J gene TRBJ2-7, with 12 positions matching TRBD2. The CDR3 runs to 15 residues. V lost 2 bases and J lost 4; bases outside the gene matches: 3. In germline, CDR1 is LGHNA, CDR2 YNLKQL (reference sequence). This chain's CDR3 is CASSQTGTGGYEQYF. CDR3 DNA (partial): TGTGCCAGCAGCCAAACCGGGACTGGGGGGTATGAACAGTAC.

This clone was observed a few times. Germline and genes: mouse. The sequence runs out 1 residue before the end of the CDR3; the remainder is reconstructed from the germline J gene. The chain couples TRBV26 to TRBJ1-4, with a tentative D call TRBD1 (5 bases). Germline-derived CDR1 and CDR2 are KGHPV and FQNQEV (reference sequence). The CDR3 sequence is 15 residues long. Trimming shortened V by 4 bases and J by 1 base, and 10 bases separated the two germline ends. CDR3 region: CASSPDTNSNERLFF. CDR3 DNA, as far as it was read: TGTGCCAGCAGTCCGGACACAAATTCCAACGAAAGATTATTT.

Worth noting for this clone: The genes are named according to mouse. The CDR3: CASSLGDRYEQYF. Incomplete CDR3 DNA: TGTGCCAGCAGCTTAGGGGACAGATATGAACAGTAC. The V and J genes are TRBV3 and TRBJ2-7; 7 positions match TRBD1. The read stops 1 residue short of the end of the CDR3; the missing end is completed from the germline J gene. The V gene end was trimmed by 1 base and the J gene end by 4 bases; junction bases not matched to a gene: 1. Germline assignment: CDR1 SNHLY and CDR2 FYNGKV (reference sequence). The CDR3 is made up of 13 amino acids.

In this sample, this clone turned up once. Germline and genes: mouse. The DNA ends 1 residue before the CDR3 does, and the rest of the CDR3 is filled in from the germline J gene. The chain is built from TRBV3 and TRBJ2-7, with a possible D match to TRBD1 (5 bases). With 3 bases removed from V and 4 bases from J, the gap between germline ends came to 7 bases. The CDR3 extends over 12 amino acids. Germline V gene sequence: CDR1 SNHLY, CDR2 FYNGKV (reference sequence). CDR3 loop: CASSLDIYEQYF. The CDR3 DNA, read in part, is TGTGCCAGCAGCTTGGACATTTATGAACAGTAC.

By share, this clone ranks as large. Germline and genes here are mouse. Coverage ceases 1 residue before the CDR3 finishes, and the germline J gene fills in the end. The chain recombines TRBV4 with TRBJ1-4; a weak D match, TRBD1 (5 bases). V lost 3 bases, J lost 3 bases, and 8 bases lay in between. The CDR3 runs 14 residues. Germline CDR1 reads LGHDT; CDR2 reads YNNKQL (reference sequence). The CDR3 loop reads CASSYRDANERLFF. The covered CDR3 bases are TGTGCCAGCAGCTACAGGGACGCCAACGAAAGATTATTT. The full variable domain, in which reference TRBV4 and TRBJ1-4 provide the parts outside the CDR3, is ETAVFQTPNYHVTQVGNEVSFNCKQTLGHDTMYWYKQDSKKLLKIMFSYNNKQLIVNETVPRRFSPQSSDKAHLNLRIKSVEPEDSAVYLCASSYRDANERLFFGHGTKLSVL.

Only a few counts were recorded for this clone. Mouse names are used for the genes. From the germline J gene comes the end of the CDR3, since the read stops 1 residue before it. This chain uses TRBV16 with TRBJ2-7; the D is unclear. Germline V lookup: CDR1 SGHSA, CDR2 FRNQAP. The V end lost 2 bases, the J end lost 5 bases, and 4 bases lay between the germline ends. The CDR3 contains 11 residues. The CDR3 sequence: CASSLPHEQYF. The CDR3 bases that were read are TGTGCAAGCAGCTTACCACATGAACAGTAC. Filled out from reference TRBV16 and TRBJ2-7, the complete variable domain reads NAGVIQTPRHKVTGKGQEATLWCEPISGHSAVFWYRQTIVQGLEFLTYFRNQAPIDDSGMPKERFSAQMPNQSHSTLKIQSTQPQDSAVYLCASSLPHEQYFGPGTRLTVL.

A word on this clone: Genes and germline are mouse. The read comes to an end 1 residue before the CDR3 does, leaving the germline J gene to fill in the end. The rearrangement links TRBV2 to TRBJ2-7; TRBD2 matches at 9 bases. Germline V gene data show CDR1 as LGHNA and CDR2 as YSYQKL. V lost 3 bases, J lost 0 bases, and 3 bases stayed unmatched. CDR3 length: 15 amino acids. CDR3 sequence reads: CASSHGLGSSYEQYF. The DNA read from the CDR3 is TGTGCCAGCAGCCACGGACTGGGGAGCTCCTATGAACAGTAC.

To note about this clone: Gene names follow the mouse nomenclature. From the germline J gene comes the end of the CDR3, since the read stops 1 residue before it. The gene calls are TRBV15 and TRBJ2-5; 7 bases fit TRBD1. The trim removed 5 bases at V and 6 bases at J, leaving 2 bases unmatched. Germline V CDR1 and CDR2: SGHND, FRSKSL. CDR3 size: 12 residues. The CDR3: CASSLRGDTQYF. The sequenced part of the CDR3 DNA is TGTGCCAGCAGTCTCAGGGGGGACACCCAGTAC.

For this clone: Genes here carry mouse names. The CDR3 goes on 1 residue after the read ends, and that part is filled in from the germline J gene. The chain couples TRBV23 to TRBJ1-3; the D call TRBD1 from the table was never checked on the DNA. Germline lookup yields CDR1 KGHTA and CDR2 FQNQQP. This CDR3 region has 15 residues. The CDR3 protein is CPSSPTGYSGNTLYF. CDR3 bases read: TGCCCCAGCAGTCCGACAGGGTATTCTGGAAATACGCTCTAT.